One and the same sample provided the 8 T cell receptor beta chains below, sequenced in a study of spatial heterogeneity in lung cancer. Using its own MiXCR run on the 5' RACE reads, TCRdb lists one record per CDR3 protein. The table shows approximately 90,000 distinct CDR3 sequences, with around 8.6% occurring only once. Time point described: sample taken at primary tumor resection. Unsorted whole RNA of tumor, nontumor lung or frozen PBMC was sequenced. The material was PBMCs, obtained at surgery. The receptors were gathered from a male donor with early-stage non-small cell lung cancer.

This clonotype was recorded a few times. The CDR3 coding sequence is TGCAGTGCTAGCCCAAGCTACAGGGTGACAGATACGCAGTATTTT. Translation: CSASPSYRVTDTQYF. The chain links TRBV20-1 to TRBJ2-3, with D possibly matching TRBD1 (6 bases). This CDR3 comprises 15 residues. CDR1 is DFQATT and CDR2 is SNEGSKA in the germline V gene (reference sequence). V lost 3 bases and J lost 3, with 16 bases in between.

J is TRBJ1-6 and V is TRBV6-1; 7 bases align to TRBD1. Germline V gene sequence: CDR1 MNHNS, CDR2 SASEGT. The CDR3 loop spans 17 amino acids. V lost 3 bases and J lost 2; bases outside the gene matches: 7. The CDR3 loop reads CASSEITGVTYNSPLHF. CDR3 coding DNA: TGTGCCAGCAGTGAGATTACAGGGGTGACCTATAATTCACCCCTCCACTTT.

The chain couples TRBV24-1 to TRBJ2-5, with TRBD1 identical over 8 bases. Germline V CDR1 and CDR2: KGHDR, SFDVKD. This CDR3 contains 15 residues. V dropped 4 bases and J dropped 4; count of bases not matched to a gene: 7. CDR3 coding DNA: TGTGCCACCAGTGACCGAGGGACAGGCGTAGAGACCCAGTACTTC. Amino acid sequence: CATSDRGTGVETQYF.

The sample holds a few counts of this clonotype. The CDR3 loop is CASSLRTSGKDEQFF. The CDR3 region has the DNA TGTGCCAGCAGCTTACGGACTAGCGGGAAAGATGAGCAGTTCTTC. The rearrangement links TRBV11-2 to TRBJ2-1; 12 nucleotides align to TRBD2. The CDR3 has 15 residues. Germline assignment: CDR1 SGHAT and CDR2 FQNNGV. The junction had 4 bases not matched to a gene; V was cut back by 2 bases and J by 8 bases.

This clonotype showed up many times. V is TRBV7-3 and J is TRBJ2-5, with 11 nucleotides matching TRBD1. This CDR3 spans 15 amino acids. J lost 5 bases, V lost 4 bases, and 6 bases had no gene match. Germline assignment: CDR1 SGHTA and CDR2 FQGTGA. CDR3 DNA: TGTGCCAGCAGCTCCACCGGGACAGGGGGGGAGACCCAGTACTTC. Protein sequence: CASSSTGTGGETQYF.

The J gene is TRBJ2-7, the V gene TRBV5-1; tentatively, D is TRBD1 (5 bases). The CDR3 contains 15 residues. Germline V gene data show CDR1 as SGHRS and CDR2 as YFSETQ. V lost 4 bases and J lost 0, with 14 bases in between. CDR3 sequence: CASSDPTTGSYEQYF. Written as DNA, the CDR3 is TGCGCCAGCAGCGACCCAACCACAGGCTCCTACGAGCAGTACTTC.

Only a few counts were recorded for this clonotype. CDR3 in DNA: TGTGCCAGCAGCGTAGCCGGTAGTAGGGCAGATACGCAGTATTTT. It encodes CASSVAGSRADTQYF. This chain uses TRBV9 with TRBJ2-3; D remains unclear. Germline-derived CDR1 and CDR2 are SGDLS and YYNGEE. V was trimmed by 0 bases and J by 4 bases, leaving 12 bases between them. The length of the CDR3 is 15 residues.

The V and J genes are TRBV12-5 and TRBJ2-5, with no clear D. The CDR3 runs 13 residues. V was trimmed by 1 base and J by 9 bases, leaving 12 bases between them. Germline V gene sequence: CDR1 LGHNT, CDR2 FRNRAP. The CDR3 protein is CASGLGSSGAQYF. CDR3 nucleotide sequence: TGTGCTAGTGGTTTGGGCTCCTCGGGCGCCCAGTACTTC.